Each of the 6 T cell receptor beta chains below was sequenced from the same sample in a study of cytomegalovirus exposure and HLA in healthy donors. Amplification used 60 Vbeta primers and 13 Jbeta primers. Repertoires were generated with immunoSEQ multiplex PCR, while TCRdb's copy carries only in-frame clones and drops some. The sample carries about 120,000 clones, around 79% recorded once. The material sequenced was PBMCs. These receptors all stem from a woman aged 40 to 50 in good health and CMV-seronegative.

This clone was picked up one time. This chain joins TRBV2 and TRBJ2-1; 7 bases fit TRBD2. The V gene's germline CDR1 is SNHLY and CDR2 FYNNEI. This CDR3 has 16 amino acids. After removal of 6 bases from V and 8 bases from J, the junction contained 16 bases not matched to a gene. The CDR3 coding sequence is TGTGCCAGCAGCTCTAACCTAGCGGCTATGGGCCATGAGCAGTTCTTC. It encodes CASSSNLAAMGHEQFF.

This clone was counted once. The rearrangement uses TRBV14 and TRBJ2-7; D may be TRBD2 (6 bases). From germline, CDR1 is SGHDN and CDR2 FVKESK. The CDR3 loop spans 15 amino acids. V was shortened by 2 bases and J by 3 bases, with 14 bases between the two germline ends. This CDR3 reads CASSQLPGVGYEQYF. The CDR3 DNA reads as TGTGCCAGCAGCCAACTTCCGGGGGTTGGCTACGAGCAGTACTTC.

Written as DNA, the CDR3 is TGTGCCTGGAGCGGACAGGGGGAGACCCAGTACTTC. Amino acid sequence: CAWSGQGETQYF. This chain connects TRBV30 to TRBJ2-5; 9 bases fit TRBD1. Germline assignment: CDR1 GTSNPN and CDR2 SVGIG (reference sequence). The CDR3 is made up of 12 amino acids. The V segment lost 3 bases and the J segment 5 bases; nucleotides outside the gene matches: 1.

CDR3: CASSQPGQEPWAFF. CDR3 DNA: TGTGCCAGCAGTCAGCCGGGACAGGAGCCGTGGGCTTTCTTT. This chain connects TRBV6-1 to TRBJ1-1; 8 bases are shared with TRBD1. Germline V gene data show CDR1 as MNHNS and CDR2 as SASEGT. After removal of 5 bases from V and 11 bases from J, the junction contained 13 bases not matched to a gene. The CDR3 length is 14 residues.

V and J are TRBV5-4 and TRBJ2-3; 13 positions agree with TRBD2. V shed 4 bases and J 4 bases; nucleotides not matched to a gene: 6. Germline V lookup: CDR1 SGHNT, CDR2 YYREEE (reference sequence). The length of the CDR3 is 16 residues. The CDR3 nucleotides are TGTGCCAGCAGCGCCGGGACTAGCGGGGTGGCAGATACGCAGTATTTT. It yields the protein CASSAGTSGVADTQYF.

This rearrangement joins TRBV4-3 to TRBJ2-7; the match to TRBD1 covers 9 bases. The CDR3 consists of 13 residues. In germline, CDR1 is LGHNA, CDR2 YSLEER. The ends lost 3 bases at V and 5 bases at J; junction bases unmatched: 2. As DNA, the CDR3 is TGCGCCAGCAGCCAGGACAGGGGCCACGAGCAGTACTTC. Its protein product is CASSQDRGHEQYF.